This T cell receptor beta chain was sequenced in a study of shared clonotypes between healthy human individuals. Background on the study: Donor composition was a couple of women and three men, aged 18 to 49. General study findings and limits: Across a handful of donors, naive CD4 shared roughly 5%, naive CD8 more than 3%, memory CD4 roughly 2.1%, memory CD8 over 0.3%.

Replicate PCRs for sorted subsets used around 200 ng DNA; this equaled about 30,000 T cell genomes. Libraries were prepared by immunoSEQ multiplex PCR; TCRdb keeps only in-frame clonotypes and omits some of them. The sample has around 2,000,000 clones; approximately 94% are singletons. CD8 cells classed as naive were CD45RO-negative and positively selected for CCR7, excluding terminally differentiated effector memory CD45RA+ cells. With regard to this clone: Its antigen remains unidentified.

The origin of this receptor is a man in his late teens or twenties in good health. Some clones in this sample may be carry-over from other donors' samples. Specimen: naive CD8+ T cells from PBMCs.

The CDR3: CASSQDARLRAMNTEAFF. Written as DNA, the CDR3 is TGCGCCAGCAGCCAAGATGCGAGACTCCGAGCGATGAACACTGAAGCTTTCTTT. This chain connects TRBV4-3 to TRBJ1-1, with D uncertain. V was cut by 0 bases and J by 0 bases, with 17 bases left in between. This CDR3 has 18 residues. CDR1 is LGHNA and CDR2 is YSLEER in the germline V gene.